This T cell receptor beta chain was obtained from a study of T cell responses to AZD1222 COVID-19 vaccine. The table came from immunoSEQ multiplex PCR; TCRdb's copy has only in-frame clones and leaves some out. Among approximately 140,000 clones listed, roughly 80% were seen once. The germline V and J ends were trimmed by 4 bases and 3 bases, with 20 bases remaining between them. CDR3 length equals 16 residues. Germline V gene lookup returns CDR1 SGHNT and CDR2 YYREEE (reference sequence). The chain combines TRBV5-4 with TRBJ2-7; tentative D call: TRBD2 (5 bases). The source is an adult in good health. Here the sequenced sample was peripheral blood, taken on day 0 of MenACWY control vaccination. DNA for the CDR3: TGTGCCAGCAGCAAACCTGCGGGTGCAGGCGACTACGAGCAGTACTTC. The encoded protein is CASSKPAGAGDYEQYF.